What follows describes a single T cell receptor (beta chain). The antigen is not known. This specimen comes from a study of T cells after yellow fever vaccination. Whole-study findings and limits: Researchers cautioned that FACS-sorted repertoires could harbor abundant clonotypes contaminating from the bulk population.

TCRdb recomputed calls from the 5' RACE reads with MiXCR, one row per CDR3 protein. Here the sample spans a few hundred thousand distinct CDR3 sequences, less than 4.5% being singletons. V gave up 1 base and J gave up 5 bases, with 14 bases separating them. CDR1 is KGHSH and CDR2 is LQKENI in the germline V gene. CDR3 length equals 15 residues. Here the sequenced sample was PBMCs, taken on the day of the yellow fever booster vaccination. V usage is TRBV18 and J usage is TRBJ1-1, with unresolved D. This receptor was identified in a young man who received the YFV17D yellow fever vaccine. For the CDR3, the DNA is TGTGCCAGCTCACCACGGCAGCTGGGGATGACTGAAGCTTTCTTT. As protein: CASSPRQLGMTEAFF.